The clone carrying this TCR beta chain was seen a single time. Its specificity is unknown. The source of the sample is a study of cytomegalovirus exposure and HLA in healthy donors. As for the study in general: It was reported in a later analysis that the same platform had been used for the 120 validation repertoires as for the approximately 670 first-cohort repertoires.

Sequencing used immunoSEQ multiplex PCR; TCRdb keeps in-frame clones, though not all of them. The sample lists about 150,000 clones; more than 75% were seen once. Whole-study findings and limits: The investigators catalogued some 160 TCR beta chains as cytomegalovirus-associated.

Looked up from germline, CDR1 is MNHEY and CDR2 is SMNVEV (reference sequence). The CDR3 sequence is 16 residues long. V gave up 5 bases and J gave up 0 bases, with 14 bases separating them. The origin of this receptor is a man aged 18-30 years in good health and CMV-seronegative. The sequenced sample consisted of PBMCs. The V and J genes are TRBV27 and TRBJ1-3; the D gene is possibly TRBD1 (6 bases). For the CDR3, the DNA is TGTGCCAGCAGTCCGATAGGACAGTACTCTGGAAACACCATATATTTT. Protein: CASSPIGQYSGNTIYF.